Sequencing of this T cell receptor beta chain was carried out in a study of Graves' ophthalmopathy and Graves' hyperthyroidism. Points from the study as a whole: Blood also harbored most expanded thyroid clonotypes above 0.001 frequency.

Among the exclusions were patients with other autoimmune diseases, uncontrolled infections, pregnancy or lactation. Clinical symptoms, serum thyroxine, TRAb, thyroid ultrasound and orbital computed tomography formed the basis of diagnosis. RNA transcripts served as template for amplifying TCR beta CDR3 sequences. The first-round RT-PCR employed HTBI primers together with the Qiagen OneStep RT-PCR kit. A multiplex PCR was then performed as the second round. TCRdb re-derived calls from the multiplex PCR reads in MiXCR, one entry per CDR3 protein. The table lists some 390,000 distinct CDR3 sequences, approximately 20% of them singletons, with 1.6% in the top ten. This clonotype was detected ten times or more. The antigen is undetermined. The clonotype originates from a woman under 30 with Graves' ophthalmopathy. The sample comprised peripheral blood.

The CDR3 loop is CASSPRPLETQYF. DNA of the CDR3: TGTGCCAGCAGTCCCCGACCCCTAGAGACCCAGTACTTC. The J gene is TRBJ2-5, the V gene TRBV12-3 or TRBV12-4; D not resolved. Trimming shortened V by 5 bases and J by 4 bases, and 11 bases separated the two germline ends. The CDR3 runs 13 residues.